The clone carrying this TCR beta chain was seen only once. Sequencing used immunoSEQ multiplex PCR; TCRdb keeps in-frame clones, though not all of them. The profile shows some 55,000 clones, 87% of them singletons. The data are from a study of T cell changes during pregnancy in multiple sclerosis. Trimming pared 0 bases from V and 6 bases from J, leaving 13 bases between. The germline V gene has CDR1 LGHNA and CDR2 YNFKEQ. The CDR3 contains 15 residues. The TCR was taken from a human donor whose cells served as feeder cells for cultures in a pregnancy study. Material: peripheral blood from another person, used as feeder cells. The chain joins TRBV4-2 to TRBJ2-3, with D unclear. CDR3 loop: CASSQDSGSTDTQYF. In DNA, the CDR3 is TGTGCCAGCAGCCAAGATTCTGGCTCCACGGATACGCAGTATTTT.